This T cell receptor (beta chain) originates from a study of T cell repertoires and HLA-DP antigens. Study at large: Donors were two male and one female, aged 18-to-29 to 60-to-69.

Some clones are missing from TCRdb's copy, which holds only in-frame ones; the method was immunoSEQ multiplex PCR. The sample lists fewer than 75,000 clones, roughly 75% occurring once. This clone has just one count. What it binds is unknown. Negative selection yielded untouched CD4+ T cells of average about 98% purity. The specimen sequenced was CD4+ T cells from PBMCs. The receptor was derived from a man aged 55 to 70 in good health and CMV-seronegative.

The CDR3 DNA reads as TGTGCCAGCAGCCCACCCCTTGGGATCCAAGAGACCCAGTACTTC. As protein: CASSPPLGIQETQYF. V is TRBV7-6 and J is TRBJ2-5, with D hard to call. Looked up from germline, CDR1 is SGHVS and CDR2 is FNYEAQ. The length of the CDR3 is 15 residues. The V end was cut by 5 bases, the J end by 1 base, with 14 bases between. Full variable domain (rest looked up from reference TRBV7-6 and TRBJ2-5): GAGVSQSPRYKVTKRGQDVALRCDPISGHVSLYWYRQALGQGPEFLTYFNYEAQQDKSGLPNDRFSAERPEGSISTLTIQRTEQRDSAMYRCASSPPLGIQETQYFGPGTRLLVL.